The clone carrying this TCR beta chain was counted at least ten times. This entry belongs to a study of T-cell reconstitution after alpha-beta-depleted transplantation in children. Unique molecular identifiers were used to barcode this TCRbeta library. Using its own MiXCR run on the PCR reads, TCRdb lists one record per CDR3 protein. The profile shows about 690,000 distinct CDR3 sequences, approximately 16% of them singletons. The trim removed 6 bases at V and 1 base at J, leaving 2 bases unmatched. The CDR3 has 13 amino acids. The chain uses TRBV12-3 or TRBV12-4 and TRBJ1-1, with 7 bases matching TRBD1. This sequence was found in a human donor who donated a stem cell graft to a child with acute myeloid leukemia. The sequencing used PBMCs from the stem cell graft donor, collected from the stem cell graft. The CDR3 sequence: CASRGTENTEAFF. DNA for the CDR3: TGTGCCAGCAGAGGGACAGAGAACACTGAAGCTTTCTTT.